The next 7 T cell receptor beta chains were all read from a single sample in a study of blood T cell repertoires in COVID-19 (dated by TCRdb to between 2020 and 2021). Library preparation was by the immunoSEQ multiplex PCR assay. The table was pulled from immuneACCESS by TCRdb, which kept in-frame rearrangements only. Such tables lose some clones; where checked, under half of the loss comes from unresolved V genes, and the rest has no known cause. The sample includes 200,000 to 300,000 clones, with 85% observed a single time. Roughly 5% of the sample is in the top ten clones. The sample consisted of peripheral blood. The origin of the receptors is a man between 50 and 59 years old with COVID-19, enrolled during active disease.

The chain uses TRBV20-1 and TRBJ2-1, with 7 nucleotides matching TRBD1. Germline CDR1 and CDR2: DFQATT and SNEGSKA (reference sequence). The CDR3 runs to 11 residues. The V segment lost 6 bases and the J segment 10 bases; nucleotides outside the gene matches: 6. CDR3 coding DNA: TGCAGTGCGTCCCAGGGGGTCGAGCAGTTCTTC. As protein: CSASQGVEQFF.

The chain couples TRBV6-5 to TRBJ1-3; D is perhaps TRBD1 (6 bases). Germline V gene data show CDR1 as MNHEY and CDR2 as SVGAGI. This CDR3 is built from 15 residues. V dropped 5 bases and J dropped 0 bases, with 11 bases sitting between them. The CDR3 here is CASSPTGFSGNTIYF. The CDR3 DNA reads TGTGCCAGCAGTCCGACAGGTTTCTCTGGAAACACCATATATTTT.

The table lists this clone with a count of one. The gene calls are TRBV9 and TRBJ2-5; D is possibly TRBD2 (5 bases). The CDR3 totals 15 residues. Trimming took 4 bases from V and 10 from J, leaving 23 bases between them. Germline-derived CDR1 and CDR2 are SGDLS and YYNGEE. CDR3 protein: CASSPAGGVTLFQYF. The CDR3 DNA reads TGTGCCAGCAGCCCTGCTGGAGGAGTAACGCTATTCCAGTACTTC.

The rearrangement joins TRBV3-1 (or the pseudogene TRBV3-2) to TRBJ1-2; D is possibly TRBD1 (6 bases). V gave up 0 bases and J gave up 0 bases, with 8 bases separating them. The germline V gene has CDR1 LGHDT and CDR2 YNNKEL (reference sequence). The CDR3 is made up of 15 amino acids. The DNA for the CDR3 is TGTGCCAGCAGCCAAGAACAGGGAGCTAACTATGGCTACACCTTC. Translating gives CASSQEQGANYGYTF.

CDR3 nucleotides: TGTGCCAGCAGCTACAGGGGGGAGCTGTTTTTT. As protein: CASSYRGELFF. V gene TRBV7-8 combines with J gene TRBJ2-2; TRBD1 is a possible D gene (5 bases). The V gene's germline CDR1 is SGHVS and CDR2 FQNEAQ. Trimming removed 4 bases from V and 8 bases from J, with 5 bases in between. This CDR3 is built from 11 residues. Drawing the rest from reference TRBV7-8 and TRBJ2-2, the complete variable domain is GAGVSQSPRYKVAKRGQDVALRCDPISGHVSLFWYQQALGQGPEFLTYFQNEAQLDKSGLPSDRFFAERPEGSVSTLKIQRTQQEDSAVYLCASSYRGELFFGEGSRLTVL.

V and J are TRBV11-2 and TRBJ2-1, with D perhaps matching TRBD1 (7 bases). The germline V and J ends were trimmed by 5 bases and 11 bases, with 13 bases remaining between them. Germline V lookup: CDR1 SGHAT, CDR2 FQNNGV. This CDR3 has 12 amino acids. CDR3 nucleotides: TGTGCCAGCAGCCAGGGGGGCAGCCAGCAGTTCTTC. It translates to CASSQGGSQQFF.

This clone turned up a few times. This chain uses TRBV4-3 with TRBJ1-1; TRBD1 is a possible D gene (6 bases). V was shortened by 3 bases and J by 1 base, with 9 bases between the two germline ends. The CDR3 is 14 residues long. The germline V gene has CDR1 LGHNA and CDR2 YSLEER. DNA for the CDR3: TGCGCCAGCAGCCACCAGACAGGGAACACTGAAGCTTTCTTT. The encoded protein is CASSHQTGNTEAFF.